This T cell receptor beta chain is from a study of beta chain features in type 1 diabetes. The CDR3 runs 15 residues. Germline V gives CDR1 SQVTM, CDR2 ANQGSEA. Germline trimming cut 6 bases from V and 3 bases from J; bases unmatched to any gene: 10. This clone was recorded a few times. Reverse transcription of all isolated RNA meant that expressed TCRB transcripts were sequenced. TCRdb's table, derived via immunoSEQ multiplex PCR, lists solely in-frame clones and lacks some. The sample carries roughly 450,000 clones, roughly 11% recorded once. All of the sorted populations showed purity greater than 95%.

Sequencing was performed on naive CD4+ T cells from blood. The chain employs TRBV29-1 and TRBJ1-2; TRBD1 matches 10 bases. This clonotype originated in a woman younger than 30 in good health. The CDR3 sequence: CSVWTGGPLDYGYTF. The CDR3, as DNA: TGCAGCGTCTGGACAGGGGGGCCGCTTGACTATGGCTACACCTTC.